The 10 T cell receptor beta chains reported below all come from one sample, sequenced in a study of regulatory T cells in long-lasting Graves disease. Building of the TCR beta libraries involved iRepertoire HTBI primers and Arm-PCR of CDR3 regions. TCRdb re-called the multiplex PCR reads through MiXCR, storing one row per CDR3 protein. The repertoire consists of 400,000 to 500,000 distinct CDR3 sequences, with roughly 23% occurring once and the leading ten covering 14%. Time point meaning: persistent/refractory GD, antithyroid drugs over 5 years with positive TRAb. Preparation of the TCR library used RNA extracted from PBMCs. The material was peripheral blood mononuclear cells (PBMCs), obtained when the disease was refractory, from a patient treated with antithyroid drugs. Receptors were obtained from a female donor with Graves disease.

The gene calls are TRBV28 and TRBJ2-3, with 10 bases lining up with TRBD1. This CDR3 region has 20 residues. Germline V gives CDR1 MDHEN, CDR2 SYDVKM. Trimming removed 5 bases from V and 1 base from J; junction bases left unmatched: 18. The CDR3 is CASSRPGQGRGARGTDTQYF. The CDR3 nucleotides read TGTGCCAGCAGTCGTCCGGGACAGGGGCGGGGGGCGCGAGGCACAGATACGCAGTATTTT.

The V call is TRBV9, the J call TRBJ2-2, with no clear D. Trimming took off 2 bases at V and 0 bases at J, with 5 bases between the two ends. Germline V CDR1 and CDR2: SGDLS, YYNGEE. The length of the CDR3 is 14 residues. CDR3 DNA: TGTGCCAGCAGCGTTAACCCGAACACCGGGGAGCTGTTTTTT. It yields the protein CASSVNPNTGELFF.

The table lists this clonotype with a few counts. J is TRBJ1-1 and V is TRBV5-1; a possible D gene is TRBD1 (6 bases). The CDR3 is made up of 13 amino acids. CDR1 and CDR2 from the germline V gene are SGHRS and YFSETQ. Trimming left V 3 bases short and J 9 bases short, with 15 bases between. The CDR3 loop is CASSSRDTLQAFF. CDR3 coding DNA: TGCGCCAGCAGCTCCCGGGACACCCTACAAGCTTTCTTT.

The chain employs TRBV14 and TRBJ1-4; D gene uncertain. CDR1 and CDR2 from the germline V gene are SGHDN and FVKESK. The CDR3 contains 13 residues. Trimming stripped 1 base from V and 10 bases from J, with 10 bases between. This CDR3 reads CASSQVIGRKLFF. DNA for the CDR3: TGTGCCAGCAGCCAAGTTATAGGTCGAAAACTGTTTTTT.

The chain is built from TRBV9 and TRBJ2-7; D is unclear. CDR1 and CDR2 (germline): SGDLS, YYNGEE. There are 14 residues in the CDR3. V was clipped by 2 bases and J by 7 bases, with 16 bases between them. In DNA, the CDR3 is TGTGCCAGCAGCGTGTGGGGATCCACGGAGGAGCAGTACTTC. Translation: CASSVWGSTEEQYF.

The rearrangement links TRBV10-3 to TRBJ1-1, with D perhaps TRBD1 (5 bases). The CDR3 has 12 amino acids. Germline CDR1 and CDR2: ENHRY and SYGVKD. V lost 10 bases and J lost 4, with 13 bases in between. The CDR3 loop is CATRDALTEAFF. In nucleotides, the CDR3 is TGTGCCACCCGGGACGCACTCACTGAAGCTTTCTTT.

This clonotype was detected ten times or more. This sequence joins TRBV20-1 and TRBJ1-2, with 7 bases that match TRBD1. The ends lost 6 bases at V and 4 bases at J; junction bases unmatched: 11. Germline V lookup: CDR1 DFQATT, CDR2 SNEGSKA (reference sequence). The CDR3 is 14 residues long. The DNA of the CDR3 is TGCAGTGCCAGTAGGGACAGAGACGTCTATGGCTACACCTTC. It codes for CSASRDRDVYGYTF.

This clonotype turned up a few times. The chain joins TRBV28 to TRBJ2-1, with 7 nucleotides matching TRBD2. Germline-derived CDR1 and CDR2 are MDHEN and SYDVKM. This CDR3 spans 12 amino acids. With V trimmed by 6 bases and J by 7 bases, 3 bases remained unmatched. CDR3 amino acids: CASSGGNNEQFF. Written as DNA, the CDR3 is TGTGCCAGCAGCGGGGGGAATAATGAGCAGTTCTTC.

Ten or more counts support this clonotype. The chain has TRBV28 and TRBJ2-2; TRBD2 might be the D (5 bases). The V gene's germline CDR1 is MDHEN and CDR2 SYDVKM. The CDR3 sequence is 15 residues long. Trimming took 6 bases from V and 6 from J, leaving 17 bases between them. CDR3 nucleotide sequence: TGTGCCAGCAGAATAAGAGGGATTCGCGCCGGGGAGCTGTTTTTT. This codes for CASRIRGIRAGELFF.

This clonotype was observed many times. The chain carries TRBV9 and TRBJ2-7; TRBD2 might be the D (6 bases). Germline V gene data show CDR1 as SGDLS and CDR2 as YYNGEE. There are 16 residues in the CDR3. The V and J ends lost 2 bases and 0 bases respectively, with 15 bases between them. The chain's CDR3 is CASSVDGGLSSYEQYF. The CDR3 DNA reads TGTGCCAGCAGCGTCGACGGGGGACTTAGCTCCTACGAGCAGTACTTC.